The 29 T cell receptor beta chains listed next were all sequenced from one sample in a study of blood T cell repertoires in COVID-19. Sequencing used immunoSEQ multiplex PCR; TCRdb keeps in-frame clones, though not all of them. The data hold a few hundred thousand clones, with 85% to 90% observed a single time. Sequenced input: PBMCs or T cells enriched from blood (not recorded which). These receptors came from a man aged 30-40 years who had recovered from COVID-19.

The V gene is TRBV7-2, the J gene TRBJ2-3; 11 bases align to TRBD2. CDR3 length equals 17 residues. The germline gives CDR1 SGHTA, CDR2 FQGNSA. Trimming took 5 bases from V and 5 from J; bases not matched to a gene: 12. CDR3 bases: TGTGCCAGCAGCCCATTAGGGGGAGGACTAGCGGGAGATACGCAGTATTTT. It specifies CASSPLGGGLAGDTQYF. The full variable domain, its missing parts supplied by reference TRBV7-2 and TRBJ2-3, is GAGVSQSPSNKVTEKGKDVELRCDPISGHTALYWYRQSLGQGLEFLIYFQGNSAPDKSGLPSDRFSAERTGGSVSTLTIQRTQQEDSAVYLCASSPLGGGLAGDTQYFGPGTRLTVL.

J is TRBJ2-3 and V is TRBV10-3; tentatively, D is TRBD2 (5 bases). Trimming left V 3 bases short and J 3 bases short, with 16 bases between. Germline values: CDR1 ENHRY, CDR2 SYGVKD. This CDR3 comprises 16 residues. The CDR3: CAISDRELGATDTQYF. CDR3 bases: TGTGCCATCAGTGACCGTGAACTAGGTGCGACAGATACGCAGTATTTT.

The chain recombines TRBV10-1 with TRBJ2-7; 7 bases fit TRBD1. Germline V lookup: CDR1 WNHNN, CDR2 SYGVQD (reference sequence). Trimming at V came to 3 bases and at J to 6 bases, leaving 5 bases not matched to a gene. The CDR3 runs to 13 residues. In nucleotides, the CDR3 is TGCGCCAGCAGTGACCGGAACAGGGGCGAGCAGTACTTC. Translation: CASSDRNRGEQYF.

The rearrangement joins TRBV7-8 to TRBJ1-3, with D tentatively TRBD1 (5 bases). Trimming removed 5 bases from V and 0 bases from J, with 11 bases in between. The CDR3 is 15 amino acids. From germline, CDR1 is SGHVS and CDR2 FQNEAQ. The CDR3 loop is CASSRDSSSGNTIYF. For the CDR3, the DNA is TGTGCCAGCAGCCGAGACAGCAGCTCTGGAAACACCATATATTTT.

The rearrangement joins TRBV3-1 (or the pseudogene TRBV3-2) to TRBJ2-6; 9 positions match TRBD2. There are 20 residues in the CDR3. Losses at the gene ends were 0 bases for V and 0 bases for J; bases not matched to a gene: 9. CDR1 is LGHDT, CDR2 YNNKEL, per germline (reference sequence). The CDR3: CASSQEFASGTSSGANVLTF. CDR3 DNA sequence: TGTGCCAGCAGCCAAGAGTTTGCTAGCGGGACCAGCTCTGGGGCCAACGTCCTGACTTTC.

This chain links TRBV15 with TRBJ1-3; possible D gene TRBD1, 6 bases. Germline CDR1 and CDR2: LNHNV and YYDKDF (reference sequence). CDR3 length: 14 amino acids. V was cut by 11 bases and J by 0 bases, with 14 bases left in between. The CDR3 reads CAAQGVYSGNTIYF. CDR3 in DNA: TGTGCCGCACAGGGAGTTTACTCTGGAAACACCATATATTTT.

The genes are TRBV5-4 and TRBJ1-2; TRBD1 aligns across 9 bases. The junction had 3 bases not matched to a gene; V was cut back by 4 bases and J by 5 bases. The CDR3 has 13 amino acids. Per the germline V gene, CDR1 is SGHNT and CDR2 is YYREEE (reference sequence). CDR3 protein: CASSEGQGYGYTF. In DNA form, the CDR3 reads TGTGCCAGCAGCGAAGGACAGGGGTATGGCTACACCTTC.

V usage is TRBV5-1 and J usage is TRBJ2-7, with D tentatively TRBD1 (5 bases). Germline lookup yields CDR1 SGHRS and CDR2 YFSETQ. The CDR3 runs to 15 residues. Trimming removed 0 bases at V and 6 bases at J, with 16 bases between. The CDR3 nucleotides read TGCGCCAGCAGCTTGGGGCAGGGCTTCGGCACCGAGCAGTACTTC. Translating it yields CASSLGQGFGTEQYF.

This chain links TRBV19 with TRBJ2-3, with 8 bases that match TRBD2. V was clipped by 3 bases and J by 6 bases; unmatched bases: 8. This CDR3 contains 15 residues. Germline V CDR1 and CDR2: LNHDA, SQIVND (reference sequence). The CDR3 protein is CASSIPGGGFDTQYF. The CDR3 coding sequence is TGTGCCAGTAGTATCCCCGGGGGGGGCTTCGATACGCAGTATTTT.

CDR3 in DNA: TGCGCCAGCAGCTTGACAGGGGCCAATGAGCAGTTCTTC. Its translation is CASSLTGANEQFF. The rearrangement joins TRBV5-1 to TRBJ2-1; the match to TRBD1 covers 7 bases. CDR3 length: 13 amino acids. V lost 1 base, J lost 6 bases, and 1 base stayed unmatched. Germline CDR1 SGHRS, CDR2 YFSETQ.

V and J are TRBV15 and TRBJ2-7, with 10 bases matching TRBD1. V lost 3 bases and J lost 6; bases outside the gene matches: 14. The CDR3 is 17 amino acids. The germline V gene encodes CDR1 LNHNV and CDR2 YYDKDF (reference sequence). The CDR3 here is CATSSRRGQGLKSEQYF. CDR3 DNA: TGTGCCACCAGCAGTCGTCGGGGACAGGGGCTGAAAAGCGAGCAGTACTTC.

The J gene is TRBJ2-7, the V gene TRBV11-2, with D possibly TRBD1 on 7 matching bases. Looked up from germline, CDR1 is SGHAT and CDR2 is FQNNGV. V was shortened by 3 bases and J by 6 bases, with 24 bases between the two germline ends. The CDR3 spans 17 residues. CDR3 sequence: CASSFDKGAGPLGEQYF. The DNA of the CDR3 is TGTGCCAGCAGCTTCGACAAGGGGGCGGGGCCCCTGGGCGAGCAGTACTTC.

The chain recombines TRBV24-1 with TRBJ2-7; perhaps TRBD2 as D (6 bases). The ends were cut back, 7 bases at V and 1 base at J, with 16 bases in the middle. Germline values: CDR1 KGHDR, CDR2 SFDVKD. This CDR3 is built from 15 residues. The CDR3 nucleotides are TGTGCCACCAGCTCACCGGGGGACCGATCCTACGAGCAGTACTTC. Its translation: CATSSPGDRSYEQYF.

J is TRBJ1-2 and V is TRBV5-1, with D unclear. This CDR3 has 15 amino acids. V gave up 0 bases and J gave up 2 bases, with 11 bases separating them. CDR1 and CDR2 from the germline V gene are SGHRS and YFSETQ. The CDR3 protein is CASSLDPTLNYGYTF. The CDR3 nucleotides are TGCGCCAGCAGCTTGGACCCTACTCTCAACTATGGCTACACCTTC.

The V gene is TRBV15, the J gene TRBJ1-2, with 8 bases matching TRBD1. This CDR3 spans 14 amino acids. Germline CDR1 is LNHNV and CDR2 is YYDKDF (reference sequence). V trimming: 3 bases; J trimming: 4 bases; junction bases outside the gene matches: 4. The DNA for the CDR3 is TGTGCCACCAGCAGGGACAGGGTAGTCTATGGCTACACCTTC. It specifies CATSRDRVVYGYTF. The whole variable domain, remainder taken from reference TRBV15 and TRBJ1-2, is DAMVIQNPRYQVTQFGKPVTLSCSQTLNHNVMYWYQQKSSQAPKLLFHYYDKDFNNEADTPDNFQSRRPNTSFCFLDIRSPGLGDTAMYLCATSRDRVVYGYTFGSGTRLTVV.

This sequence joins TRBV6-5 and TRBJ1-2; 10 bases map to TRBD1. Germline CDR1 and CDR2: MNHEY and SVGAGI. The J segment lost 2 bases and the V segment lost 7 bases, leaving 7 bases of the junction unmatched. The CDR3 runs 15 residues. CDR3 residues: CASIPPGQGNYGYTF. The CDR3, as DNA: TGTGCCAGCATTCCCCCGGGACAGGGGAACTATGGCTACACCTTC.

The V and J genes are TRBV4-1 and TRBJ2-1, with 10 bases identical to TRBD2. This CDR3 is built from 15 residues. The junction had 1 base not matched to a gene; V was cut back by 1 base and J by 4 bases. Germline V lookup: CDR1 MGHRA, CDR2 YSYEKL. The CDR3 DNA reads as TGCGCCAGCAGCCAAGTGGGACTAGCGTACAATGAGCAGTTCTTC. This gives the protein CASSQVGLAYNEQFF.

As DNA, the CDR3 is TGTGCTAGTGGCCTTGGGGGGGCCGAGCAGTACTTC. It translates to CASGLGGAEQYF. The genes are TRBV12-5 and TRBJ2-7; D may be TRBD2 (7 bases). Trimming removed 6 bases from V and 6 bases from J, with 12 bases in between. The CDR3 totals 12 residues. CDR1 and CDR2 from the germline V gene are LGHNT and FRNRAP.

Of note for this clone: Additional DNA sequences in this sample encode the identical CDR3. The gene calls are TRBV3-1 (or the pseudogene TRBV3-2) and TRBJ2-3; possible D gene TRBD2, 6 bases. V shed 6 bases and J shed 0 bases, with 10 bases lying between them. CDR1 is LGHDT and CDR2 is YNNKEL in the germline V gene (reference sequence). CDR3 size: 14 residues. The CDR3 region is CASSPGGSTDTQYF. CDR3 in DNA: TGTGCCAGCAGTCCCGGGGGTAGCACAGATACGCAGTATTTT.

The CDR3 here is CASSYGDRIYNSPLHF. The CDR3 nucleotides read TGTGCCAGCAGTTACGGGGACAGGATCTATAATTCACCCCTCCACTTT. This chain connects TRBV6-5 to TRBJ1-6, with 8 bases lining up with TRBD1. Germline V CDR1 and CDR2: MNHEY, SVGAGI. V dropped 2 bases and J dropped 3; count of bases not matched to a gene: 3. The CDR3 spans 16 residues.

The chain employs TRBV11-2 and TRBJ2-5, with D possibly being TRBD1 (7 bases). The CDR3 sequence is 16 residues long. Trimming took 0 bases from V and 5 from J, leaving 16 bases between them. Looked up from germline, CDR1 is SGHAT and CDR2 is FQNNGV. The CDR3 nucleotides are TGTGCCAGCAGCTTAGATCAAGGTGCAGGGGGGGAGACCCAGTACTTC. Translating it yields CASSLDQGAGGETQYF.

This clone has just a few counts. V and J are TRBV18 and TRBJ1-2, with D possibly being TRBD1 (5 bases). The length of the CDR3 is 15 residues. Germline lookup yields CDR1 KGHSH and CDR2 LQKENI. V lost 0 bases to trimming and J lost 5 bases, with 13 bases between them. The CDR3 nucleotides read TGTGCCAGCTCACCACCCACAGGCTATCAGTATGGCTACACCTTC. Its protein is CASSPPTGYQYGYTF.

The rearrangement uses TRBV28 and TRBJ2-1; TRBD2 might be the D (5 bases). CDR3 length: 16 amino acids. The V end was cut by 7 bases, the J end by 0 bases, with 16 bases between. CDR1 and CDR2 (germline): MDHEN, SYDVKM. CDR3 sequence: CASIAWTTSSYNEQFF. The CDR3 DNA follows: TGTGCCAGCATCGCATGGACCACTAGCTCCTACAATGAGCAGTTCTTC.

The rearrangement uses TRBV5-1 and TRBJ2-3, with a possible D match to TRBD2 (6 bases). Trimming removed 1 base at V and 6 bases at J, with 12 bases between. CDR1 and CDR2 (germline): SGHRS, YFSETQ. This CDR3 comprises 14 residues. The CDR3 region has the DNA TGCGCCAGCAGCTTGTACCGGGGGATGGATACGCAGTATTTT. It translates to CASSLYRGMDTQYF.

The V call is TRBV7-2, the J call TRBJ2-7; possibly TRBD1 for D (5 bases). This CDR3 spans 15 amino acids. V gave up 1 base and J gave up 2 bases, with 12 bases separating them. Germline CDR1 reads SGHTA; CDR2 reads FQGNSA. The CDR3 nucleotides read TGTGCCAGCAGCTTAGGTGGGCAGGGCCCCTACGAGCAGTACTTC. It is translated as CASSLGGQGPYEQYF.

V is TRBV29-1 and J is TRBJ1-4, with D tentatively TRBD1 (5 bases). CDR1 is SQVTM, CDR2 ANQGSEA, per germline. The V gene lost 4 bases and the J gene lost 8 bases, with 11 bases spanning the gap. The CDR3 spans 12 residues. CDR3 coding DNA: TGCAGCGTTGTCCTGCCAGGGGAAAAACTGTTTTTT. Translation: CSVVLPGEKLFF.

The chain has TRBV19 and TRBJ2-7, with a possible D match to TRBD1 (5 bases). V dropped 3 bases and J dropped 1 base, with 7 bases sitting between them. Germline V gives CDR1 LNHDA, CDR2 SQIVND (reference sequence). The CDR3 is made up of 13 amino acids. In nucleotides, the CDR3 is TGTGCCAGTAGTATGGACATATCCTACGAGCAGTACTTC. It yields the protein CASSMDISYEQYF.

V and J are TRBV10-2 and TRBJ1-1, with D tentatively TRBD1 (6 bases). V lost 5 bases, J lost 3 bases, and 10 bases lay in between. CDR3 length: 13 amino acids. Germline V gene data show CDR1 as WSHSY and CDR2 as SAAADI. The CDR3 here is CASSQYRDTEAFF. The CDR3 nucleotides are TGCGCCAGCAGTCAATACAGGGACACTGAAGCTTTCTTT.

The rearrangement joins TRBV2 to TRBJ1-4; D gene ambiguous. CDR1 is SNHLY and CDR2 is FYNNEI in the germline V gene. The CDR3 contains 14 residues. Trimming shortened V by 9 bases and J by 7 bases, and 18 bases separated the two germline ends. CDR3 amino acids: CARGETASSEKLFF. CDR3 coding DNA: TGTGCCAGAGGAGAGACCGCTTCAAGTGAAAAACTGTTTTTT.